Below are 14 T cell receptor beta chains sequenced from a single sample in a study of blood T cell repertoires in COVID-19. Libraries were prepared by immunoSEQ multiplex PCR; TCRdb keeps only in-frame clonotypes and omits some of them. The sample consists of approximately 150,000 clones, around 83% of them appearing once. The sample was peripheral blood. These receptor sequences come from a man in his 70s who had recovered from COVID-19.

J is TRBJ1-5 and V is TRBV27, with D possibly being TRBD1 (5 bases). The CDR3 has 13 amino acids. The germline V and J ends were trimmed by 3 bases and 6 bases, with 9 bases remaining between them. Germline V lookup: CDR1 MNHEY, CDR2 SMNVEV (reference sequence). The CDR3 region is CASSFREGQPQHF. In DNA form, the CDR3 reads TGTGCCAGCAGTTTCAGGGAGGGTCAGCCCCAGCATTTT.

This clone was detected only once. The chain combines TRBV19 with TRBJ2-7; tentative D call: TRBD2 (6 bases). There are 13 residues in the CDR3. Between the trimmed V and J ends, which lost 4 bases and 8 bases, there was a span of 15 bases. Germline V gene sequence: CDR1 LNHDA, CDR2 SQIVND (reference sequence). CDR3 bases: TGTGCCAGTAGTACGTTAGCGGAGAGTCAGCAGTACTTC. It yields the protein CASSTLAESQQYF.

This clone was observed a single time. This chain links TRBV2 with TRBJ1-6; D might be TRBD1 (5 bases). The V gene's germline CDR1 is SNHLY and CDR2 FYNNEI. This CDR3 has 15 amino acids. V was cut by 3 bases and J by 9 bases, with 15 bases left in between. The CDR3 DNA reads as TGTGCCAGCAGTGAGGGGGGTGGAGGTAGTTCACCCCTCCACTTT. Its translation is CASSEGGGGSSPLHF.

The rearrangement joins TRBV9 to TRBJ2-1; 7 positions agree with TRBD2. The CDR3 has 15 residues. The trim removed 2 bases at V and 3 bases at J, leaving 5 bases unmatched. Germline assignment: CDR1 SGDLS and CDR2 YYNGEE. This CDR3 is CASSVLAEHYNEQFF. The CDR3 bases are TGTGCCAGCAGCGTTCTAGCGGAGCACTACAATGAGCAGTTCTTC. The variable domain in full, completed from reference TRBV9 and TRBJ2-1, reads DSGVTQTPKHLITATGQRVTLRCSPRSGDLSVYWYQQSLDQGLQFLIQYYNGEERAKGNILERFSAQQFPDLHSELNLSSLELGDSALYFCASSVLAEHYNEQFFGPGTRLTVL.

This chain uses TRBV18 with TRBJ2-3; tentative D call: TRBD2 (5 bases). CDR3 length: 16 amino acids. Looked up from germline, CDR1 is KGHSH and CDR2 is LQKENI. Trimming took 1 base from V and 3 from J, leaving 14 bases between them. The CDR3 DNA reads as TGTGCCAGCTCACCACGGAGGTTCCAAGGTACAGATACGCAGTATTTT. Amino acid sequence: CASSPRRFQGTDTQYF. Full variable domain (rest looked up from reference TRBV18 and TRBJ2-3): NAGVMQNPRHLVRRRGQEARLRCSPMKGHSHVYWYRQLPEEGLKFMVYLQKENIIDESGMPKERFSAEFPKEGPSILRIQQVVRGDSAAYFCASSPRRFQGTDTQYFGPGTRLTVL.

The table lists this clone with a few counts. The rearrangement joins TRBV6-5 to TRBJ1-1; D uncertain. CDR1 and CDR2 from the germline V gene are MNHEY and SVGAGI. V gave up 9 bases and J gave up 6 bases, with 20 bases separating them. This CDR3 comprises 14 residues. This CDR3 reads CASRRDGETAEAFF. CDR3 DNA sequence: TGTGCCAGTCGTAGAGACGGGGAAACAGCTGAAGCTTTCTTT.

This chain links TRBV7-9 with TRBJ2-1, with 8 bases that match TRBD1. The V and J ends lost 6 bases and 7 bases, in that order; junction bases with no gene match: 8. This CDR3 has 14 amino acids. Looked up from germline, CDR1 is SEHNR and CDR2 is FQNEAQ (reference sequence). This CDR3 reads CASRETGAVNEQFF. CDR3 DNA: TGTGCCAGCAGGGAGACAGGGGCGGTAAATGAGCAGTTCTTC.

The chain couples TRBV4-2 to TRBJ2-1, with 7 bases lining up with TRBD2. Germline CDR1 reads LGHNA; CDR2 reads YNFKEQ. V lost 0 bases, J lost 0 bases, and 5 bases stayed unmatched. The CDR3 sequence is 17 residues long. The CDR3 loop is CASSQEPSGSSYNEQFF. CDR3 DNA sequence: TGTGCCAGCAGCCAAGAGCCTAGCGGAAGCTCCTACAATGAGCAGTTCTTC.

The rearrangement links TRBV5-6 to TRBJ1-6, with a possible D match to TRBD1 (6 bases). Trimming cost V 4 bases and J 0 bases, with 17 bases left between them. There are 18 residues in the CDR3. Germline V gives CDR1 SGHDT, CDR2 YYEEEE. Here the CDR3 DNA reads TGTGCCAGCAGCGTTTCGGACAGTTTGAGCTCCTATAATTCACCCCTCCACTTT. It specifies CASSVSDSLSSYNSPLHF.

The chain employs TRBV19 and TRBJ2-4; 9 positions match TRBD1. Germline V gene lookup returns CDR1 LNHDA and CDR2 SQIVND (reference sequence). The trim removed 5 bases at V and 5 bases at J, leaving 7 bases unmatched. CDR3 length equals 15 residues. CDR3 in DNA: TGTGCCAGTAGTCCTATACAGGGGGCGGAAAACATTCAGTACTTC. As protein: CASSPIQGAENIQYF.

The chain couples TRBV5-1 to TRBJ2-7; 9 positions agree with TRBD1. The CDR3 is 15 residues long. CDR1 is SGHRS, CDR2 YFSETQ, per germline. V shed 0 bases and J 3 bases; nucleotides not matched to a gene: 4. This chain's CDR3 is CASSLGGTGNYEQYF. CDR3 bases: TGCGCCAGCAGCTTGGGAGGGACAGGGAACTACGAGCAGTACTTC.

This clone has only a few counts. The chain joins TRBV3-1 (or the pseudogene TRBV3-2) to TRBJ1-3, with unresolved D. CDR3 length equals 14 residues. The V and J ends lost 2 bases and 3 bases respectively, with 8 bases between them. Germline V lookup: CDR1 LGHDT, CDR2 YNNKEL (reference sequence). The CDR3 region is CASSQIPSGNTIYF. The CDR3 bases are TGTGCCAGCAGCCAAATCCCTAGTGGAAACACCATATATTTT.

The chain carries TRBV7-8 and TRBJ2-1, with a weak D call TRBD1 (6 bases). Germline V gene lookup returns CDR1 SGHVS and CDR2 FQNEAQ. CDR3 size: 11 residues. V lost 2 bases to trimming and J lost 12 bases, with 8 bases between them. CDR3 amino acids: CASSLQGTQFF. CDR3 sequence (DNA): TGTGCCAGCAGCTTACAGGGGACGCAGTTCTTC.

The chain links TRBV5-1 to TRBJ2-3, with D maybe TRBD2 (5 bases). Germline loops: CDR1 SGHRS, CDR2 YFSETQ. The CDR3 sequence is 16 residues long. V lost 4 bases, J lost 0 bases, and 15 bases lay in between. The CDR3: CASSPLGAASTDTQYF. In DNA form, the CDR3 reads TGCGCCAGCAGCCCCTTAGGAGCGGCTAGCACAGATACGCAGTATTTT.